These 27 T cell receptor beta chains share one sample of origin, sequenced in a study of blood T cell repertoires in COVID-19. The repertoire was sequenced with immunoSEQ multiplex PCR; TCRdb's copy has only in-frame clones and lacks some. The table lists some 97,000 clones, roughly 85% of them singletons. The sample was PBMCs or T cells enriched from blood (not recorded which). The origin of the receptors is a woman aged 45-65 years who had recovered from COVID-19.

V gene TRBV7-2 combines with J gene TRBJ1-4; no reliable D call. Germline CDR1 reads SGHTA; CDR2 reads FQGNSA. This CDR3 has 14 amino acids. Trimming took 1 base from V and 7 from J, leaving 10 bases between them. CDR3 in amino acids: CASSLDWYSEKLFF. The CDR3 nucleotides are TGTGCCAGCAGCTTAGATTGGTACAGTGAAAAACTGTTTTTT.

This clone turned up a few times. The chain joins TRBV5-1 to TRBJ2-7, with TRBD1 matching 8 bases. With 0 bases clipped from V and 2 bases from J, the junction kept 4 bases outside the gene matches. The CDR3 sequence is 15 residues long. Germline CDR1 is SGHRS and CDR2 is YFSETQ. The CDR3 is CASSLATGGTYEQYF. The CDR3 bases are TGCGCCAGCAGCTTGGCCACAGGGGGTACCTACGAGCAGTACTTC.

The CDR3 sequence is CASSLAAEYGYTF. In DNA, the CDR3 is TGTGCCAGCAGCTTAGCGGCGGAGTATGGCTACACCTTC. The rearrangement links TRBV7-6 to TRBJ1-2; D gene unclear. V lost 0 bases, J lost 5 bases, and 7 bases lay in between. The CDR3 runs to 13 residues. Per germline, CDR1 SGHVS and CDR2 FNYEAQ.

The chain has TRBV5-4 and TRBJ2-1; 8 bases agree with TRBD2. V trimming: 2 bases; J trimming: 6 bases; junction bases outside the gene matches: 7. CDR1 SGHNT and CDR2 YYREEE come from the germline V gene (reference sequence). This CDR3 spans 15 amino acids. DNA for the CDR3: TGTGCCAGCAGCTTTACTAGCGGAGGAGTCAATGAGCAGTTCTTC. It encodes CASSFTSGGVNEQFF.

V gene TRBV9 combines with J gene TRBJ2-7; 9 nucleotides match TRBD2. Germline V gene sequence: CDR1 SGDLS, CDR2 YYNGEE. This CDR3 has 14 residues. With 3 bases clipped from V and 5 bases from J, the junction kept 6 bases outside the gene matches. CDR3 bases: TGTGCCAGCAGCGCCGGCGGGAGGGCCCACGAGCAGTACTTC. This sequence encodes CASSAGGRAHEQYF.

The rearrangement uses TRBV6-5 and TRBJ2-7; 8 bases agree with TRBD2. Germline loops: CDR1 MNHEY, CDR2 SVGAGI. V was clipped by 10 bases and J by 6 bases; unmatched bases: 5. This CDR3 comprises 11 residues. The CDR3 protein is CATLGGGEQYF. The DNA for the CDR3 is TGTGCCACTCTCGGGGGGGGCGAGCAGTACTTC.

The V call is TRBV28, the J call TRBJ1-1; tentatively, D is TRBD1 (5 bases). The CDR3 runs 16 residues. CDR1 is MDHEN and CDR2 is SYDVKM in the germline V gene. The ends were cut back, 4 bases at V and 2 bases at J, with 17 bases in the middle. This CDR3 reads CASSSRGGTGNTEAFF. The DNA of the CDR3 is TGTGCCAGCAGTTCCCGCGGAGGGACGGGAAACACTGAAGCTTTCTTT.

The chain combines TRBV28 with TRBJ1-5, with D uncertain. V was cut by 3 bases and J by 3 bases, with 12 bases left in between. In germline, CDR1 is MDHEN, CDR2 SYDVKM. The CDR3 length is 15 residues. This chain's CDR3 is CASSFRGRYNQPQHF. The CDR3 bases are TGTGCCAGCAGTTTTCGGGGAAGGTACAATCAGCCCCAGCATTTT.

The V call is TRBV9, the J call TRBJ2-2, with D possibly being TRBD2 (6 bases). CDR1 and CDR2 (germline): SGDLS, YYNGEE. Trimming shortened V by 0 bases and J by 6 bases, and 12 bases separated the two germline ends. This CDR3 spans 15 amino acids. This chain's CDR3 is CASSVAQLASGELFF. In DNA, the CDR3 is TGTGCCAGCAGCGTAGCTCAACTAGCTTCCGGGGAGCTGTTTTTT.

This clone was picked up a small number of times. This chain connects TRBV19 to TRBJ2-2; 12 bases are a match to TRBD1. The CDR3 is 17 amino acids. V lost 5 bases and J lost 3; bases outside the gene matches: 7. CDR1 is LNHDA and CDR2 is SQIVND in the germline V gene (reference sequence). The CDR3 sequence: CASSEGDRGRYTGELFF. The CDR3 DNA reads TGTGCCAGTAGTGAGGGGGACAGGGGGCGATACACCGGGGAGCTGTTTTTT. Filled out from reference TRBV19 and TRBJ2-2, the complete variable domain reads DGGITQSPKYLFRKEGQNVTLSCEQNLNHDAMYWYRQDPGQGLRLIYYSQIVNDFQKGDIAEGYSVSREKKESFPLTVTSAQKNPTAFYLCASSEGDRGRYTGELFFGEGSRLTVL.

This chain joins TRBV5-6 and TRBJ2-7; TRBD1 matches at 8 bases. This CDR3 region has 15 residues. With 3 bases clipped from V and 7 bases from J, the junction kept 12 bases outside the gene matches. Germline lookup yields CDR1 SGHDT and CDR2 YYEEEE. The CDR3 DNA reads as TGTGCCAGCAGCTCCCGGGACAGGACCATAAAGGAGCAGTACTTC. Residues: CASSSRDRTIKEQYF.

The J gene is TRBJ2-2, the V gene TRBV4-1; TRBD1 aligns across 8 bases. After removal of 1 base from V and 4 bases from J, the junction contained 8 bases not matched to a gene. The length of the CDR3 is 17 residues. Germline V gene data show CDR1 as MGHRA and CDR2 as YSYEKL. The CDR3: CASSQAARGRITGELFF. As DNA, the CDR3 is TGCGCCAGCAGCCAAGCCGCCAGGGGGCGTATCACCGGGGAGCTGTTTTTT.

V gene TRBV9 combines with J gene TRBJ2-2; 8 nucleotides align to TRBD1. This CDR3 spans 15 amino acids. Germline lookup yields CDR1 SGDLS and CDR2 YYNGEE. Germline trimming cut 2 bases from V and 7 bases from J; bases unmatched to any gene: 7. CDR3 coding DNA: TGTGCCAGCAGCGTGTCAGGGGGCAGGGGCGGGGAGCTGTTTTTT. Protein sequence: CASSVSGGRGGELFF.

This rearrangement joins TRBV7-2 to TRBJ2-3; 11 bases are shared with TRBD2. The V segment lost 1 base and the J segment 0 bases; nucleotides outside the gene matches: 3. The CDR3 is 17 residues long. CDR1 SGHTA and CDR2 FQGNSA come from the germline V gene. Here the CDR3 DNA reads TGTGCCAGCAGCTTAGGACTAGCGGGGCGGAGCACAGATACGCAGTATTTT. Its translation: CASSLGLAGRSTDTQYF.

This rearrangement joins TRBV27 to TRBJ1-2; TRBD1 agrees at 10 bases. V gave up 7 bases and J gave up 11 bases; unmatched junction bases: 16. CDR1 is MNHEY and CDR2 is SMNVEV in the germline V gene (reference sequence). The CDR3 length is 15 residues. The DNA of the CDR3 is TGTGCCAGCAAACTTAGCCGGGACAGGGGATTTGGGTACACCTTC. This translates into CASKLSRDRGFGYTF.

The V call is TRBV4-2, the J call TRBJ1-3; perhaps TRBD1 as D (5 bases). CDR1 and CDR2 (germline): LGHNA, YNFKEQ. This CDR3 is built from 15 residues. Trimming took off 0 bases at V and 2 bases at J, with 8 bases between the two ends. CDR3 loop: CASSQDWTPGNTIYF. The CDR3 region has the DNA TGTGCCAGCAGCCAAGATTGGACACCTGGAAACACCATATATTTT.

This clone appeared once. The V and J genes are TRBV6-2 or TRBV6-3 and TRBJ1-4; D is undetermined. The CDR3 has 15 residues. Germline-derived CDR1 and CDR2 are MNHEY and SVGEGT. Trimming stripped 6 bases from V and 7 bases from J, with 18 bases between. The CDR3 sequence: CASSRPGGFGEKLFF. In DNA, the CDR3 is TGTGCCAGCAGCCGCCCGGGAGGGTTTGGTGAAAAACTGTTTTTT.

The chain joins TRBV28 to TRBJ1-4; 7 positions match TRBD1. There are 15 residues in the CDR3. V dropped 0 bases and J dropped 7; count of bases not matched to a gene: 5. Germline V lookup: CDR1 MDHEN, CDR2 SYDVKM. CDR3: CASSLWRGRGEKLFF. The CDR3 DNA follows: TGTGCCAGCAGTTTATGGAGGGGGCGCGGTGAAAAACTGTTTTTT.

This chain uses TRBV11-2 with TRBJ1-6; D gene unclear. The CDR3 consists of 16 residues. Per germline, CDR1 SGHAT and CDR2 FQNNGV. The germline V and J ends were trimmed by 4 bases and 5 bases, with 15 bases remaining between them. The CDR3 bases are TGTGCCAGCAGCTCACCTCGCGGGGAAAATAATTCACCCCTCCACTTT. Translated: CASSSPRGENNSPLHF.

The chain is built from TRBV5-8 and TRBJ1-1; no reliable D call. CDR1 SGHTS and CDR2 YDEGEE come from the germline V gene. This CDR3 comprises 11 residues. The V end was cut by 2 bases, the J end by 7 bases, with 6 bases between. The CDR3 DNA is TGTGCCAGCAGCTTCCGGGTTGAAGCTTTCTTT. This gives the protein CASSFRVEAFF.

V usage is TRBV28 and J usage is TRBJ1-6, with D unresolved. The ends were cut back, 8 bases at V and 5 bases at J, with 13 bases in the middle. CDR3 length: 14 amino acids. In germline, CDR1 is MDHEN, CDR2 SYDVKM. This CDR3 is CASAGTLDNSPLHF. CDR3 in DNA: TGTGCCAGCGCGGGTACCCTGGATAATTCACCCCTCCACTTT.

The chain is built from TRBV28 and TRBJ2-7, with 12 bases identical to TRBD2. CDR1 and CDR2 from the germline V gene are MDHEN and SYDVKM. CDR3 size: 12 residues. J gave up 6 bases and V 10 bases, and 4 bases lay outside the gene matches. CDR3 sequence: CATGLAGLEQYF. CDR3 bases: TGTGCCACCGGACTAGCGGGACTCGAGCAGTACTTC.

The rearrangement links TRBV7-9 to TRBJ2-5; D not certain. This CDR3 is 13 amino acids long. Per germline, CDR1 SEHNR and CDR2 FQNEAQ (reference sequence). V was trimmed by 3 bases and J by 2 bases, leaving 7 bases between them. The CDR3 nucleotides are TGTGCCAGCAGCTTCGGCGGTCAAGAGACCCAGTACTTC. This codes for CASSFGGQETQYF.

The gene calls are TRBV18 and TRBJ2-6; D is perhaps TRBD2 (5 bases). V lost 2 bases to trimming and J lost 3 bases, with 17 bases between them. CDR3 length: 18 residues. Germline CDR1 is KGHSH and CDR2 is LQKENI. CDR3 DNA sequence: TGTGCCAGCTCACCATCTCACGGTCTAGGGAGTGGGGCCAACGTCCTGACTTTC. Translated: CASSPSHGLGSGANVLTF. The full variable domain, in which reference TRBV18 and TRBJ2-6 provide the parts outside the CDR3, is NAGVMQNPRHLVRRRGQEARLRCSPMKGHSHVYWYRQLPEEGLKFMVYLQKENIIDESGMPKERFSAEFPKEGPSILRIQQVVRGDSAAYFCASSPSHGLGSGANVLTFGAGSRLTVL.

This clone was counted only a few times. CDR3 coding DNA: TGCGCCAGCAGCTCGGGACAGGGCACAGATACGCAGTATTTT. It is translated as CASSSGQGTDTQYF. V gene TRBV5-1 combines with J gene TRBJ2-3, with 8 bases aligning to TRBD1. Trimming took 3 bases from V and 1 from J; bases not matched to a gene: 1. CDR1 and CDR2 from the germline V gene are SGHRS and YFSETQ. The CDR3 totals 14 residues. The whole variable domain, filled in from reference TRBV5-1 and TRBJ2-3, reads KAGVTQTPRYLIKTRGQQVTLSCSPISGHRSVSWYQQTPGQGLQFLFEYFSETQRNKGNFPGRFSGRQFSNSRSEMNVSTLELGDSALYLCASSSGQGTDTQYFGPGTRLTVL.

This clone is a singleton in its sample. This chain links TRBV6-6 with TRBJ2-2, with 7 bases identical to TRBD2. Germline lookup yields CDR1 MNHNY and CDR2 SVGAGI (reference sequence). Germline trimming cut 8 bases from V and 4 bases from J; bases unmatched to any gene: 10. The CDR3 is made up of 15 amino acids. The CDR3 nucleotides are TGTGCCAGCTCCTCGTGGGCGGGAGCCACCGGGGAGCTGTTTTTT. It translates to CASSSWAGATGELFF.

The chain carries TRBV9 and TRBJ2-7, with TRBD2 matching 9 bases. CDR1 and CDR2 from the germline V gene are SGDLS and YYNGEE. The V segment lost 0 bases and the J segment 5 bases; nucleotides outside the gene matches: 6. CDR3 length: 15 residues. The CDR3 DNA sequence: TGTGCCAGCAGCGTAGGCAGCGGGGGGCGGGACGAGCAGTACTTC. Translation: CASSVGSGGRDEQYF. Together with reference TRBV9 and TRBJ2-7, the CDR3 gives the full variable domain: DSGVTQTPKHLITATGQRVTLRCSPRSGDLSVYWYQQSLDQGLQFLIQYYNGEERAKGNILERFSAQQFPDLHSELNLSSLELGDSALYFCASSVGSGGRDEQYFGPGTRLTVT.